Shown below are 3 T cell receptor beta chains from a single sample sequenced in a study of T cell responses to AZD1222 COVID-19 vaccine. Measured with immunoSEQ multiplex PCR; TCRdb has only the in-frame clones, and not every one. The sample has about 100,000 clones, 88% seen once; the top ten hold about 1.8%. Sequencing used peripheral blood, obtained on day 0 of AZD1222 vaccination. The receptors shown here come from an adult in good health.

The chain is built from TRBV7-8 and TRBJ2-5; TRBD2 matches 13 bases. The CDR3 has 18 amino acids. V dropped 5 bases and J dropped 4; count of bases not matched to a gene: 13. From germline, CDR1 is SGHVS and CDR2 FQNEAQ. This chain's CDR3 is CASSQGPSGLAGLETQYF. The CDR3 nucleotides read TGTGCCAGCAGCCAGGGCCCTTCGGGACTAGCGGGGCTAGAGACCCAGTACTTC.

The chain has TRBV6-5 and TRBJ2-7; possible D gene TRBD2, 6 bases. The CDR3 totals 13 residues. Per the germline V gene, CDR1 is MNHEY and CDR2 is SVGAGI. The V end was cut by 0 bases, the J end by 6 bases, with 9 bases between. The DNA for the CDR3 is TGTGCCAGCAGTTACTCCCAGGGAGGCGAGCAGTACTTC. It yields the protein CASSYSQGGEQYF.

The chain links TRBV4-1 to TRBJ2-1; D may match TRBD1 or TRBD2 (5 bases each). The germline V and J ends were trimmed by 3 bases and 14 bases, with 17 bases remaining between them. Germline V gives CDR1 MGHRA, CDR2 YSYEKL. The CDR3 extends over 13 amino acids. DNA for the CDR3: TGCGCCAGCAGCCAGGGGTACCTAGAGGGGAAGTTCTTC. Translating it yields CASSQGYLEGKFF.